The 21 T cell receptor beta chains given below trace back to one sample, sequenced in a study of tumor-infiltrating lymphocytes in primary liver carcinoma. The input was approximately 0.45 ug total RNA; TCR beta cDNA was made from it with a constant-region primer. Investigators got TCR beta libraries out of three nested multiplex PCR rounds, done with slightly modified ARM-PCR. Use of TRBV1-TRBV30 forward primers with a C-beta reverse primer characterized the first two PCR rounds, which lasted about 9 cycles each. Via MiXCR, TCRdb re-called the multiplex PCR reads, giving one row per CDR3 protein. Here the sample spans tens of thousands of distinct CDR3 sequences, under 75% being singletons. Co-extraction yielded RNA and DNA from 20-30 mg of unsorted bulk tissue. The specimen was liver tumor tissue from sampling region 4. As for subset: tumor region T4, right-lateral pole. The receptors were sampled from a man between 35 and 55 years old with primary liver carcinoma and hepatitis B virus infection.

The J gene is TRBJ2-3, the V gene TRBV29-1, with TRBD1 matching over 7 bases. Germline CDR1 and CDR2: SQVTM and ANQGSEA. Trimming took 8 bases from V and 4 from J; bases not matched to a gene: 12. This CDR3 spans 14 amino acids. For the CDR3, the DNA is TGCAGCATCTCCGGGACAGAGGCGTCAGATACGCAGTATTTT. Encoded protein: CSISGTEASDTQYF.

A word on this clonotype: Germline and junction disagree at one end, which may indicate a read error. This chain links TRBV4-3 with TRBJ1-2; maybe TRBD1 (5 bases). In germline, CDR1 is LGHNA, CDR2 YSLEER. CDR3 length: 16 residues. The CDR3 loop is CASNQGGAGRNYGHTF. CDR3 bases: TGCGCCAGCAACCAGGGAGGGGCAGGGAGGAACTATGGCCACACCTTC.

On this clonotype: At one of its ends the junction is not consistent with the germline gene, which may arise from a read error. V is TRBV12-3 or TRBV12-4 and J is TRBJ1-4; D is unresolved. CDR3 length: 13 residues. The CDR3 loop reads CASSLSGLGKVFF. In DNA, the CDR3 is TGTGCCAGCAGCTTATCTGGGTTGGGAAAAGTGTTTTTT.

This clonotype was picked up one time. Since no conserved phenylalanine or tryptophan closes the CDR3, a read error is the likely cause. J is TRBJ1-4 and V is TRBV28; D remains ambiguous. The CDR3 has 12 amino acids. The V gene's germline CDR1 is MDHEN and CDR2 SYDVKM. In nucleotides, the CDR3 is TGTGCCAGTAGTTCCCAAAATGAAAAACTGTTTTTG. It is translated as CASSSQNEKLFL.

On this clonotype: The junction shows a germline mismatch at one end, possibly a read error. V and J are TRBV6-6 and TRBJ1-6; 9 positions agree with TRBD1. The CDR3 is 15 residues long. Germline V CDR1 and CDR2: MNHNY, SVGAGI (reference sequence). The CDR3 spells CSSSFGTGRYSPLHF. DNA of the CDR3: TGTTCCAGCAGTTTCGGGACAGGGCGCTATTCACCCCTCCACTTT.

Of note for this clonotype: Since the CDR3 does not end with the conserved phenylalanine or tryptophan, this likely comes from a read error. The DNA is left out, because the CDR3 cannot be placed on it with certainty; the CDR3 is given as TCRdb lists it. The rearrangement links TRBV11-3 to TRBJ2-1. The CDR3 length is 14 residues, termini included. CDR1 SGHNT and CDR2 YENEEA come from the germline V gene. The CDR3 loop is CISSLGVSNNEHFL.

Worth noting for this clonotype: A much larger clone is a single base away; this may be a read error. The genes are TRBV29-1 and TRBJ1-5; D uncertain. The CDR3 has 13 residues. Germline V CDR1 and CDR2: SQVTM, ANQGSEA. As DNA, the CDR3 is TGCAGCGTTGTCGCACGGATCAATCAGCCCCCGCATTTT. It yields the protein CSVVARINQPPHF.

About this clonotype itself: An end of the junction does not agree with germline; a read error may underlie this. J is TRBJ2-6 and V is TRBV11-2, with D perhaps TRBD2 (6 bases). This CDR3 region has 21 residues. Looked up from germline, CDR1 is SGHAT and CDR2 is FQNNGV. The CDR3 bases are TGTGCCAGCAGCATGGGGGGAGACACGGACATTTCCCTCTCTGGGGCCAACGTCCTGGCTTTC. This translates into CASSMGGDTDISLSGANVLAF.

About this clonotype: One junction end does not reproduce the germline sequence, and a read error may be involved. V is TRBV5-5 and J is TRBJ2-2; D not resolved. Germline loops: CDR1 SGHKS, CDR2 YYEKEE (reference sequence). The CDR3 sequence is 14 residues long. DNA for the CDR3: TGTGCCAGCAACTTTAACATAAACAACGGGGAGCTGTTTTTT. Protein sequence: CASNFNINNGELFF.

At least ten counts were recorded for this clonotype. The chain combines TRBV7-2 with TRBJ2-1; 7 positions agree with TRBD2. Unmatched junction bases numbered 5, after V lost 2 bases and J lost 7 bases. Germline-derived CDR1 and CDR2 are SGHTA and FQGNSA. CDR3 length equals 14 residues. CDR3 nucleotide sequence: TGTGCCAGCAGCTTAAATAGCGGGCCTAATGAGCAGTTCTTC. Its translation: CASSLNSGPNEQFF.

To note about this clonotype: One junction end disagrees with the germline gene, perhaps due to a read error. The V call is TRBV5-1, the J call TRBJ2-7, with 9 nucleotides matching TRBD1. The length of the CDR3 is 13 residues. Germline V gene data show CDR1 as SGHRS and CDR2 as YFSETQ. CDR3 coding DNA: TGCGCCAGCAGCATGGGGACAGGGAGCGAGCAGTATTTC. It yields the protein CASSMGTGSEQYF.

This clonotype was counted ten times or more. A read error may explain this, as a much larger clone is one base away. Because the CDR3 is missing its conserved closing phenylalanine or tryptophan, this is likely a read error. This chain uses TRBV25-1 with TRBJ2-3; no clear D. This CDR3 contains 14 residues. Trimming took off 0 bases at V and 2 bases at J, with 6 bases between the two ends. Per the germline V gene, CDR1 is MGHDK and CDR2 is SYGVNS. The CDR3 region has the DNA TGTGCCAGCAGTGAATATTCCCTCACAGATACGCAGTATCTT. Its translation: CASSEYSLTDTQYL.

The chain joins TRBV7-8 to TRBJ2-3; the D is unclear. The V end lost 6 bases, the J end lost 4 bases, and 14 bases lay between the germline ends. The CDR3 is 14 residues long. Germline lookup yields CDR1 SGHVS and CDR2 FQNEAQ. In DNA form, the CDR3 reads TGTGCCAGCAGACCTGCCGGGTGGGCAGATACGCAGTATTTT. The encoded protein is CASRPAGWADTQYF. Based on the CDR3 plus reference TRBV7-8 and TRBJ2-3, the full variable domain is GAGVSQSPRYKVAKRGQDVALRCDPISGHVSLFWYQQALGQGPEFLTYFQNEAQLDKSGLPSDRFFAERPEGSVSTLKIQRTQQEDSAVYLCASRPAGWADTQYFGPGTRLTVL.

About this clonotype: The CDR3 does not close with the conserved phenylalanine or tryptophan, likely indicating a read error. The gene calls are TRBV10-3 and TRBJ2-1; 14 bases fit TRBD2. This CDR3 is built from 15 residues. CDR1 and CDR2 from the germline V gene are ENHRY and SYGVKD. CDR3 loop: CVITATSGRAGEQFL. CDR3 in DNA: TGTGTCATCACTGCGACTAGCGGGAGGGCCGGGGAGCAGTTCTTA.

This clonotype has ten or more counts. This rearrangement joins TRBV30 to TRBJ1-1; D is unresolved. V was trimmed by 1 base and J by 6 bases, leaving 3 bases between them. This CDR3 contains 10 residues. Per germline, CDR1 GTSNPN and CDR2 SVGIG (reference sequence). The CDR3 region is CAWSGAEAFF. In DNA form, the CDR3 reads TGTGCCTGGAGTGGTGCTGAAGCTTTCTTT.

The table lists this clonotype with many counts. The gene calls are TRBV5-1 and TRBJ1-4, with 9 bases aligning to TRBD1. Germline CDR1 is SGHRS and CDR2 is YFSETQ. The CDR3 contains 14 residues. The V gene end was trimmed by 4 bases and the J gene end by 8 bases; junction bases not matched to a gene: 6. The CDR3 loop reads CASSPGQGGEKLFF. CDR3 nucleotide sequence: TGCGCCAGCAGCCCGGGACAGGGTGGGGAAAAACTGTTTTTT.

This chain uses TRBV5-1 with TRBJ1-6, with D possibly TRBD1 on 5 matching bases. The CDR3 runs to 16 residues. CDR1 SGHRS and CDR2 YFSETQ come from the germline V gene. The V gene lost 4 bases and the J gene lost 5 bases, with 16 bases spanning the gap. The CDR3, as DNA: TGCGCCAGCAGCGACAGCCCGGCAGGGCATAATTCACCCCTCCACTTT. Translated, it gives CASSDSPAGHNSPLHF.

This clonotype was recorded a few times. The chain links TRBV20-1 to TRBJ2-3, with D possibly TRBD2 on 6 matching bases. CDR3 size: 15 residues. V lost 5 bases and J lost 2, with 17 bases in between. The V gene's germline CDR1 is DFQATT and CDR2 SNEGSKA (reference sequence). For the CDR3, the DNA is TGCAGTGCTCCCGGCCCTAGGGAGGTCACAGATACGCAGTATTTT. It encodes CSAPGPREVTDTQYF.

The chain employs TRBV5-1 and TRBJ1-1; D call uncertain. Between the trimmed V and J ends, which lost 1 base and 11 bases, there was a span of 18 bases. CDR1 is SGHRS, CDR2 YFSETQ, per germline. The CDR3 totals 14 residues. The CDR3: CASSLLERATQAFF. For the CDR3, the DNA is TGCGCCAGCAGCTTGCTCGAGAGAGCGACCCAGGCTTTCTTT.

Points on this clonotype: Relative to the germline gene, one junction end is altered; a read error may explain this. This sequence joins TRBV5-4 and TRBJ2-2; D unclear. This CDR3 is built from 14 residues. CDR1 is SGHNT, CDR2 YYREEE, per germline (reference sequence). CDR3: CASSFYERTGELFF. CDR3 DNA: TGTGCTAGCAGCTTTTATGAGCGTACCGGGGAGCTGTTTTTT.

Worth noting for this clonotype: An end of the junction differs from the germline gene, which may be a read error. The V call is TRBV6-1, the J call TRBJ2-2; possible D gene TRBD2, 5 bases. The CDR3 spans 14 residues. Germline V gives CDR1 MNHNS, CDR2 SASEGT. CDR3 DNA: TGTCCCAGCAACCCCCGAGGGTCAATAGAGGAACTGTTTTTT. This sequence encodes CPSNPRGSIEELFF.